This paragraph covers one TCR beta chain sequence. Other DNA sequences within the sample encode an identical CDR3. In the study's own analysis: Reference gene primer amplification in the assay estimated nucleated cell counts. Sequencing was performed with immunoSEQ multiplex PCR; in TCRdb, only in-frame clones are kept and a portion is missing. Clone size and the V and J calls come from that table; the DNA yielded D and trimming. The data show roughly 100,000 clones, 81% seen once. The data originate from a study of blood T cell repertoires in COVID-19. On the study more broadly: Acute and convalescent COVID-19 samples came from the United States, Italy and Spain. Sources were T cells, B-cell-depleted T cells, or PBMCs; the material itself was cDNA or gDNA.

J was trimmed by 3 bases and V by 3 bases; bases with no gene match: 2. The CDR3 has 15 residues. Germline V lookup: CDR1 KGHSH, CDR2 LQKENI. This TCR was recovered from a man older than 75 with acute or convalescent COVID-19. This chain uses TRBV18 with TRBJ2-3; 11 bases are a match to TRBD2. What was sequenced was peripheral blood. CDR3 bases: TGTGCCAGCTCACCCACTAGCGGGAGAACAGATACGCAGTATTTT. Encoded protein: CASSPTSGRTDTQYF. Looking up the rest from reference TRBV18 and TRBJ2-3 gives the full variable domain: NAGVMQNPRHLVRRRGQEARLRCSPMKGHSHVYWYRQLPEEGLKFMVYLQKENIIDESGMPKERFSAEFPKEGPSILRIQQVVRGDSAAYFCASSPTSGRTDTQYFGPGTRLTVL.